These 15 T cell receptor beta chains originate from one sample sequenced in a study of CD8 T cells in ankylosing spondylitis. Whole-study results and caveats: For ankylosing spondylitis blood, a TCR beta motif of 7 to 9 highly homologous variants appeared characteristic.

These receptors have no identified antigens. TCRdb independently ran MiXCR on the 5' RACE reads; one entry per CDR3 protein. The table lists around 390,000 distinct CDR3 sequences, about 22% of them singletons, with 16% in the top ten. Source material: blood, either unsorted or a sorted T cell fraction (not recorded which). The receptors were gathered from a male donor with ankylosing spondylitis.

The CDR3 spells CASSFRDTGELFF. DNA of the CDR3: TGCGCCAGCAGCTTCAGGGACACCGGGGAGCTGTTTTTT. The chain has TRBV5-1 and TRBJ2-2, with D possibly being TRBD1 (5 bases). Trimming cost V 2 bases and J 3 bases, with 5 bases left between them. Germline V lookup: CDR1 SGHRS, CDR2 YFSETQ. There are 13 residues in the CDR3. The complete variable domain, with remaining parts taken from reference TRBV5-1 and TRBJ2-2, reads KAGVTQTPRYLIKTRGQQVTLSCSPISGHRSVSWYQQTPGQGLQFLFEYFSETQRNKGNFPGRFSGRQFSNSRSEMNVSTLELGDSALYLCASSFRDTGELFFGEGSRLTVL.

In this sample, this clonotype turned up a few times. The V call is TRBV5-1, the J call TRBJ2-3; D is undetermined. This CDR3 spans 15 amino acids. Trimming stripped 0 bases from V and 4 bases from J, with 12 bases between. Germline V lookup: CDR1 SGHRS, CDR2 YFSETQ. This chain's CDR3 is CASSLEARVSDTQYF. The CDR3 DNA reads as TGCGCCAGCAGCTTGGAAGCCCGGGTGTCAGATACGCAGTATTTT.

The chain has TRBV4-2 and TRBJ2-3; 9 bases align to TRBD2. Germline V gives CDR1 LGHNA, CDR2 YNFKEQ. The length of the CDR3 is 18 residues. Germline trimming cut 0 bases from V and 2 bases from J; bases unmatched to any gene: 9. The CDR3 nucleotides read TGTGCCAGCAGCCAAGAAAGCTTGGCTAGCGGGACCACAGATACGCAGTATTTT. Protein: CASSQESLASGTTDTQYF.

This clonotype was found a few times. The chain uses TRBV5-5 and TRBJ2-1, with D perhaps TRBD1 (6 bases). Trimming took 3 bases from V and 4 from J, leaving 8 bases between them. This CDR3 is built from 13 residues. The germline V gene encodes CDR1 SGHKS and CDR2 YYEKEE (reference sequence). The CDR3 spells CASSSQGYNEQFF. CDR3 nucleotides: TGTGCCAGCAGCTCACAGGGTTACAATGAGCAGTTCTTC.

The CDR3 here is CASSLAAGRIQEQYF. CDR3 coding DNA: TGTGCCAGCAGCTTGGCGGCAGGGAGGATTCAAGAGCAGTACTTC. The chain uses TRBV5-6 and TRBJ2-7, with D perhaps TRBD2 (6 bases). V shed 0 bases and J shed 7 bases, with 17 bases lying between them. Germline loops: CDR1 SGHDT, CDR2 YYEEEE. The CDR3 is made up of 15 amino acids.

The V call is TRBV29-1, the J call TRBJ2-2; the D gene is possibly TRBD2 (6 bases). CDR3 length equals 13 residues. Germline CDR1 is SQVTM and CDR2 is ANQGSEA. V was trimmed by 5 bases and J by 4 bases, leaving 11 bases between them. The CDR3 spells CSVSGGSTGELFF. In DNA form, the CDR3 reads TGCAGCGTTTCCGGGGGAAGCACCGGGGAGCTGTTTTTT.

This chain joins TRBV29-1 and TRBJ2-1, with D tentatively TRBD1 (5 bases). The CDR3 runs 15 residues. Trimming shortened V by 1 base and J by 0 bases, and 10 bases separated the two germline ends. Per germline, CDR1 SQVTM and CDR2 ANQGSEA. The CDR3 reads CSVEGGGYSYNEQFF. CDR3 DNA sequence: TGCAGCGTTGAAGGGGGCGGATACTCCTACAATGAGCAGTTCTTC.

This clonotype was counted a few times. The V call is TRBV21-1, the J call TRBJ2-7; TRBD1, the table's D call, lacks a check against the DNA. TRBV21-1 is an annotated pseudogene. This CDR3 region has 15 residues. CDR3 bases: TGTGCCAGCAGCAAAGCTGACAGGGTGGTGGACGAGCAGTACTTC. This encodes CASSKADRVVDEQYF.

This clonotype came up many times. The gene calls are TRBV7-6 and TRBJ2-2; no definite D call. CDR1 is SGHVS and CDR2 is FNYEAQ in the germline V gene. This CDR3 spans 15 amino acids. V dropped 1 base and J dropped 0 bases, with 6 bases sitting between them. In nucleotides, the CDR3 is TGTGCCAGCAGCTTAGATAGGGCGAACACCGGGGAGCTGTTTTTT. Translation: CASSLDRANTGELFF. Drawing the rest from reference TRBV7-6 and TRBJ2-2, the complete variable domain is GAGVSQSPRYKVTKRGQDVALRCDPISGHVSLYWYRQALGQGPEFLTYFNYEAQQDKSGLPNDRFSAERPEGSISTLTIQRTEQRDSAMYRCASSLDRANTGELFFGEGSRLTVL.

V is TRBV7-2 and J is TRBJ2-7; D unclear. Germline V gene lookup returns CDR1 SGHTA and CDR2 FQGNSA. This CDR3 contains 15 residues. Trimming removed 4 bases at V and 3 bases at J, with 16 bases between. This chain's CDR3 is CASSYMTDGIYEQYF. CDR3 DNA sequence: TGTGCCAGCAGCTACATGACGGACGGCATCTACGAGCAGTACTTC.

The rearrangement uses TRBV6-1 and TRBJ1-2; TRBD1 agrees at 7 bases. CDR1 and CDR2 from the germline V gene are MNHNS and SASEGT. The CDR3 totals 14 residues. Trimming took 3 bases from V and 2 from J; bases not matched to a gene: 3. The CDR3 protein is CASSETGNNYGYTF. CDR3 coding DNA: TGTGCCAGCAGTGAGACAGGGAACAACTATGGCTACACCTTC.

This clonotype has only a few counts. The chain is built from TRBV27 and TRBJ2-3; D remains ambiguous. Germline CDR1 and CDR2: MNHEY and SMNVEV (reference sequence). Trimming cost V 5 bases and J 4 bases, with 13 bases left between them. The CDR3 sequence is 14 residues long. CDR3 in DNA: TGTGCCAGCAGTCCGTGGAGCTTACCAGATACGCAGTATTTT. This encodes CASSPWSLPDTQYF.

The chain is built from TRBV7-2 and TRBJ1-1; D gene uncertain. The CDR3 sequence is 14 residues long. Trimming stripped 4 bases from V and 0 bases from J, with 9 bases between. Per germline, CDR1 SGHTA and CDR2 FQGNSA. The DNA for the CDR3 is TGTGCCAGCAGCTCCGTCGCCCTGAACACTGAAGCTTTCTTT. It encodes CASSSVALNTEAFF.

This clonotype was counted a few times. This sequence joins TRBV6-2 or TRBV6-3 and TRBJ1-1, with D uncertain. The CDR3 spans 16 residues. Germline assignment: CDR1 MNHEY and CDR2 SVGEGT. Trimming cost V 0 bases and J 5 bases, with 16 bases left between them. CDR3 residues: CASSYSTLSWRTEAFF. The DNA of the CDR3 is TGTGCCAGCAGTTACTCGACGTTGTCTTGGCGAACTGAAGCTTTCTTT.

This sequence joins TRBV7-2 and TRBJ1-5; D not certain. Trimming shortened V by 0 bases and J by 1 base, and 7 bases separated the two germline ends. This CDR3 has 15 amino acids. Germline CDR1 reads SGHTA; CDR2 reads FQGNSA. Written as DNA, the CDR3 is TGTGCCAGCAGCTTAGCGGGCAGGAGCAATCAGCCCCAGCATTTT. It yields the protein CASSLAGRSNQPQHF. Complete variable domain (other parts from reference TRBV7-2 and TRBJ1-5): GAGVSQSPSNKVTEKGKDVELRCDPISGHTALYWYRQSLGQGLEFLIYFQGNSAPDKSGLPSDRFSAERTGGSVSTLTIQRTQQEDSAVYLCASSLAGRSNQPQHFGDGTRLSIL.